A selection of T cell receptor beta chains follows, all from one sample in a study of blood T cell repertoires in COVID-19. Only in-frame clones appear in the TCRdb table, and some are missing; sequencing was by immunoSEQ multiplex PCR. The sample includes about 200,000 clones, less than 90% of them seen just once. Sequenced sample: PBMCs or T cells enriched from blood (not recorded which). Source of these receptors: a woman in her 30s who had been exposed to COVID-19. CDR3s include the opening cysteine and the closing phenylalanine or tryptophan. A D gene is named only where the DNA matches it firmly. Rows may omit the clone size; those that give it use once, few, many or a size class.

TRBV30	TRBJ1-2	NA	NA	TGTGCCTGGAGTCCCATGGCTGGTGGCTACACCTTC	CAWSPMAGGYTF
TRBV3-1/TRBV3-2	TRBJ2-1	TRBD2	NA	TGTGCCAGCAGCTTCCCTAGCGGGGGGTACAATGAGCAGTTCTTC	CASSFPSGGYNEQFF
TRBV2	TRBJ1-2	TRBD1	once	TGTGCCAGCAGGACAGGGTCGGGCTACACCTTC	CASRTGSGYTF
TRBV9	TRBJ2-2	TRBD2	NA	TGTGCCAGCAGCGCCAACCGGGGACTAGCGGCGAACACCGGGGAGCTGTTTTTT	CASSANRGLAANTGELFF
TRBV6-5	TRBJ1-5	NA	once	TGTGCCAGCATGGGCAGGGACAATAGCAATCAGCCCCAGCATTTT	CASMGRDNSNQPQHF
TRBV2	TRBJ1-1	TRBD1	NA	TGTGCCAGCAGTGCCCGGACAGGGTCCACTGAAGCTTTCTTT	CASSARTGSTEAFF
TRBV25-1	TRBJ2-2	TRBD1	NA	TGTGCCAGCAGTGAGAGGACAGGGAACACCGGGGAGCTGTTTTTT	CASSERTGNTGELFF
TRBV10-3	TRBJ2-3	NA	NA	TGTGCCATCAGTGTCGACGGGGACACAGATACGCAGTATTTT	CAISVDGDTDTQYF
TRBV6-1	TRBJ1-2	NA	NA	TGTGCCAGCAGTGAAACGGTCGGCTATGGCTACACCTTC	CASSETVGYGYTF
TRBV5-1	TRBJ2-1	NA	NA	TGCGCCAGCATTGGAGCGACTAAGAGCTCCTACAATGAGCAGTTCTTC	CASIGATKSSYNEQFF
TRBV5-1	TRBJ1-3	NA	NA	TGCGCCAGCAGCTTGGAAAATCTGGGTGGGAGCTCTGGAAACACCATATATTTT	CASSLENLGGSSGNTIYF
TRBV4-1	TRBJ2-5	TRBD2	NA	TGCGCCAGCAGCCTAGCTAGCGGGGGGTGGGAGACCCAGTACTTC	CASSLASGGWETQYF
TRBV7-2	TRBJ1-2	NA	NA	TGTGCCAGCAGCTTATTCGACTATGGCTACACCTTC	CASSLFDYGYTF
TRBV5-5	TRBJ2-2	TRBD2	NA	TGTGCCAGCAGCTTGCTCAGCGGGGGGGCCGGCACCGGGGAGCTGTTTTTT	CASSLLSGGAGTGELFF
TRBV5-1	TRBJ1-1	TRBD1	NA	TGCGCCAGCAGCCCCCGTTTGACAGGGTCTGGCACTGAAGCTTTCTTT	CASSPRLTGSGTEAFF
TRBV15	TRBJ1-5	TRBD1	NA	TGTGCCACCAGCAGAGAAAGGGGACAGCGGAATAGCAATCAGCCCCAGCATTTT	CATSRERGQRNSNQPQHF
TRBV2	TRBJ2-3	NA	NA	TGTGCCAGCAGTGAGAGCGATTCCCTAAGTACGCAGTATTTT	CASSESDSLSTQYF
TRBV25-1	TRBJ2-1	NA	NA	TGTGCCAGCAGTTTGGCACACAATGAGCAGTTCTTC	CASSLAHNEQFF
TRBV30	TRBJ1-6	NA	NA	TGTGCCTGGAGTGTAACAGGGATGGGACCCCTCCACTTT	CAWSVTGMGPLHF
TRBV12-3/TRBV12-4	TRBJ1-1	NA	NA	TGTGCCAGCAGTTTCGGGGGAGGAACTGAAGCTTTCTTT	CASSFGGGTEAFF
TRBV3-1/TRBV3-2	TRBJ1-4	NA	NA	TGTGCCAGCAGCCAAGGCCAGATAAATGAAAAACTGTTTTTT	CASSQGQINEKLFF
TRBV5-1	TRBJ1-5	TRBD1	NA	TGCGCCAGCATTAGGACAGGGAGCAATCAGCCCCAGCATTTT	CASIRTGSNQPQHF
TRBV3-1/TRBV3-2	TRBJ1-2	NA	NA	TGTGCCAGCAGCCAAGATTGGGGGGGGCTTAACTATGGCTACACCTTC	CASSQDWGGLNYGYTF
TRBV29-1	TRBJ2-7	NA	NA	TGCAGCGTTGAAGGGGTTGGGGGGAGACAGTACTTC	CSVEGVGGRQYF